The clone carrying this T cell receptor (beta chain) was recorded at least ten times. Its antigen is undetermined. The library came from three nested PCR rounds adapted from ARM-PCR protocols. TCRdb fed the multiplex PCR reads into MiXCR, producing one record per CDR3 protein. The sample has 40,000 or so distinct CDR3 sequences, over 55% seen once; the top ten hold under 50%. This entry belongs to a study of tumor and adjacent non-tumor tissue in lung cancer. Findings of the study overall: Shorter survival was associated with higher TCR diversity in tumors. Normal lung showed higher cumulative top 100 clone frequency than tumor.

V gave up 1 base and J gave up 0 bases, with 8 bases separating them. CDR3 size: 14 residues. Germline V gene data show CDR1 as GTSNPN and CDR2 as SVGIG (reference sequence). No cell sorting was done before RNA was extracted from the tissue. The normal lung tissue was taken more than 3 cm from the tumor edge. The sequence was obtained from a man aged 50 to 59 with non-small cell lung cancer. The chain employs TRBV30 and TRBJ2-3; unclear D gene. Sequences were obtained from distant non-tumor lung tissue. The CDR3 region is CAWSALGSTDTQYF. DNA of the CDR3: TGTGCCTGGAGTGCTCTCGGGAGCACAGATACGCAGTATTTT.